The TCR beta chain described here comes from a study of cytomegalovirus exposure and HLA in healthy donors. Study-wide results and caveats: HLA allele associations emerged for some 16,000 TCR beta sequences in a later analysis, at 0.05 false discovery rate.

Donors sampled were nominally healthy, though unrecorded immune exposures were likely. The PCR contained 60 Vbeta and 13 Jbeta primers. Authors' data handling: Later reanalysis found roughly 80 million unique TCR beta chains, approximately 11 million of them shared. Here immunoSEQ multiplex PCR was the method, and the copy in TCRdb shows in-frame clones only, minus some. That table supplies the V and J calls and clone size; D and trimming were determined from the DNA. Of about 100,000 clones listed, around 76% are singletons. Germline CDR1 and CDR2: SGHAT and FQNNGV. The CDR3 totals 15 residues. The V gene end was trimmed by 1 base and the J gene end by 7 bases; junction bases not matched to a gene: 7. This clone was detected only a few times. As yet, its antigen is unknown.

This receptor was identified in a man aged 40-49 years in good health and CMV-seropositive. The chain joins TRBV11-2 to TRBJ1-1; TRBD1 matches at 9 bases. Sequenced input: PBMCs. The CDR3 DNA reads as TGTGCCAGCAGCTTAGCCCTTGGACAGGGGTTTGAAGCTTTCTTT. It encodes CASSLALGQGFEAFF.